This T cell receptor beta chain was observed in a study of T cell repertoires in cytomegalovirus infection. TCRdb reprocessed the reads via MiXCR and lists one record per CDR3 protein. The table shows around 570,000 distinct CDR3 sequences, with around 40% occurring only once. This clonotype has just a few counts. Its antigen is unidentified. Material: cultured PBMCs, obtained from culture after CMV antigen stimulation. The TCR sequence derives from a human donor in good health (CMV status not recorded). Some clones in this sample may be carry-over from other donors' samples.

CDR3 nucleotide sequence: TGTGCCACGAGCGCTAGGTGGGCCTACGAGCAGTACTTC. It specifies CATSARWAYEQYF. The J gene is TRBJ2-7, the V gene TRBV12-3 or TRBV12-4; D is uncertain. The CDR3 covers 13 residues. Deletions cut 10 bases from V and 2 bases from J, with 15 bases between.